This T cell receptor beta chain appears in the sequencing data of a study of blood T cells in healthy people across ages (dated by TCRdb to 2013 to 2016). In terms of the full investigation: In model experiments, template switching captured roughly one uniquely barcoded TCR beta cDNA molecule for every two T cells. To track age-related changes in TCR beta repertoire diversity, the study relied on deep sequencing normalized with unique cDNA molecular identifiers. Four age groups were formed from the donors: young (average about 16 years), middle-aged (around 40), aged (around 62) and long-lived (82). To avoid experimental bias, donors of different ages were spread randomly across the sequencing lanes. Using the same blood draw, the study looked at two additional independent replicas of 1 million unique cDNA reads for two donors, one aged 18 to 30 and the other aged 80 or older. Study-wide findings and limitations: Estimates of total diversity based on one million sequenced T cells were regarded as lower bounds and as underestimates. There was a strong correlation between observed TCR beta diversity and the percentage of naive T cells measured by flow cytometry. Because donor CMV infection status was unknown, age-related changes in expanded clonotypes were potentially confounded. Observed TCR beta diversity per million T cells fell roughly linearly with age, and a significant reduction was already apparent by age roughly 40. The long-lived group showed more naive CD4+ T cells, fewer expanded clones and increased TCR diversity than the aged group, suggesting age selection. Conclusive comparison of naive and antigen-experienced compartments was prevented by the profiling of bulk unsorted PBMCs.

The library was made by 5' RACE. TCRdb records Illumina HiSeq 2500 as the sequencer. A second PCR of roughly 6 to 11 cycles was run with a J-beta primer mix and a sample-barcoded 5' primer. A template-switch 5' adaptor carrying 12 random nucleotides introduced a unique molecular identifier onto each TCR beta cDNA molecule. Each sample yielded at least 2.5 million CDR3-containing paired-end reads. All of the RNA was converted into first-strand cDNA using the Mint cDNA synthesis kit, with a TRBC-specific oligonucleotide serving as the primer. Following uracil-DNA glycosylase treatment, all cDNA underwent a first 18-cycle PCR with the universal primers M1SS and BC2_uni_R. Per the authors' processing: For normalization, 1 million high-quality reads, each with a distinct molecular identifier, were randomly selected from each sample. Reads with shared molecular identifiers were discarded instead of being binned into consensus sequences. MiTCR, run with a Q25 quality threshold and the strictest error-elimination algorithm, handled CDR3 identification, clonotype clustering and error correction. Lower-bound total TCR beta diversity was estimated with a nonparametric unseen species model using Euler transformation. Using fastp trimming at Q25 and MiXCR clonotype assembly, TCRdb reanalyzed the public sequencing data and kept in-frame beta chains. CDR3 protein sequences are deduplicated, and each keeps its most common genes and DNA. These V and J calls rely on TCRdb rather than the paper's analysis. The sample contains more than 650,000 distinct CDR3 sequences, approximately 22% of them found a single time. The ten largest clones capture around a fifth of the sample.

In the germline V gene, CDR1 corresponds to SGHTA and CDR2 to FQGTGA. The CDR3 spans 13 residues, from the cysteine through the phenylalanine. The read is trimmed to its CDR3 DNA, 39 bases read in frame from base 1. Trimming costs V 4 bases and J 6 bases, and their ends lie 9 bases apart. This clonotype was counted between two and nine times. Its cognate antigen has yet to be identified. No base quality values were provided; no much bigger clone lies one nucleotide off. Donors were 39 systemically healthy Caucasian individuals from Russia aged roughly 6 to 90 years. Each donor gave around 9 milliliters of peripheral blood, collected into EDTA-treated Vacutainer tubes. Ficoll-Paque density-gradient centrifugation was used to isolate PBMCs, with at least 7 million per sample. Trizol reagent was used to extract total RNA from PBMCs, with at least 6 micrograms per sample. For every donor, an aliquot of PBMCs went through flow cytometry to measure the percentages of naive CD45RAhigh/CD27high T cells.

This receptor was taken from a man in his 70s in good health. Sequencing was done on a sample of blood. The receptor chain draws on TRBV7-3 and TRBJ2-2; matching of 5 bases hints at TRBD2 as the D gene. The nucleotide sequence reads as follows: TGTGCCAGCAGCTCCCCGAGGGCCGGGGAGCTGTTTTTT. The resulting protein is CASSSPRAGELFF.